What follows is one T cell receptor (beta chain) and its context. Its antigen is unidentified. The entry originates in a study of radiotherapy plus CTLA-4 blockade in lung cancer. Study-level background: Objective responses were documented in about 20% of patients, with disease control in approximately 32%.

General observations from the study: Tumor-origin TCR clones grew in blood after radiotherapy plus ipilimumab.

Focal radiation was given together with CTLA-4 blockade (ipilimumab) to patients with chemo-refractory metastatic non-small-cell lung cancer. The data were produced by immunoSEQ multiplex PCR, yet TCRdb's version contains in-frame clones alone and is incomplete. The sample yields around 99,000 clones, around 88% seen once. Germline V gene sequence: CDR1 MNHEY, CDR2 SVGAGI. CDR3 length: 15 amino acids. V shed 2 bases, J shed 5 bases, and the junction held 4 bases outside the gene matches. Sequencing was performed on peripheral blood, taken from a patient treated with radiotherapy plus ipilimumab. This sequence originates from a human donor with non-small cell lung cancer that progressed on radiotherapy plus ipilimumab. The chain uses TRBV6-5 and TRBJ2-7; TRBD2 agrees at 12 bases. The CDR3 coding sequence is TGTGCCAGCAGTTACGCGACTAGCGGGAGTGACGAGCAGTACTTC. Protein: CASSYATSGSDEQYF.